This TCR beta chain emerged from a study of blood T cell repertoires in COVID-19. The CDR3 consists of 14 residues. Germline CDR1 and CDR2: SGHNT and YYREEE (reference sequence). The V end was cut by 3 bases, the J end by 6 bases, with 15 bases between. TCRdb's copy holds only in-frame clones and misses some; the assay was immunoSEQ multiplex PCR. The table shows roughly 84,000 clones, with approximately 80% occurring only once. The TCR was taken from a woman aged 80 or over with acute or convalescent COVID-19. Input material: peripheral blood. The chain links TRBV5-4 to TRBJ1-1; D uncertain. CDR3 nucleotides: TGTGCCAGCAGCTCGGCGGGCCCCTCGGCTGAAGCTTTCTTT. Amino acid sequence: CASSSAGPSAEAFF. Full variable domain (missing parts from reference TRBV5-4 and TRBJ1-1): ETGVTQSPTHLIKTRGQQVTLRCSSQSGHNTVSWYQQALGQGPQFIFQYYREEENGRGNFPPRFSGLQFPNYSSELNVNALELDDSALYLCASSSAGPSAEAFFGQGTRLTVV.